These 24 T cell receptor beta chains were sequenced from one sample in a study of cytomegalovirus exposure and HLA in healthy donors. Both 60 Vbeta primers and 13 Jbeta primers went into the PCR. Libraries were prepared by immunoSEQ multiplex PCR; TCRdb keeps only in-frame clonotypes and omits some of them. The sample includes around 300,000 clones, more than 55% seen only once; the top ten take roughly 2.4%. Material for sequencing was PBMCs. Every receptor here comes from a female donor in good health and CMV-seronegative.

This chain uses TRBV11-2 with TRBJ2-7, with TRBD2 identical over 7 bases. The J segment lost 2 bases and the V segment lost 5 bases, leaving 6 bases of the junction unmatched. CDR1 is SGHAT and CDR2 is FQNNGV in the germline V gene. This CDR3 has 14 residues. This chain's CDR3 is CASSPGGGAYEQYF. Written as DNA, the CDR3 is TGTGCCAGCAGCCCGGGCGGGGGAGCCTACGAGCAGTACTTC.

This chain uses TRBV5-8 with TRBJ1-3, with TRBD1 matching over 7 bases. Germline CDR1 and CDR2: SGHTS and YDEGEE. The trim removed 5 bases at V and 1 base at J, leaving 3 bases unmatched. The length of the CDR3 is 14 residues. Here the CDR3 DNA reads TGTGCCAGCAGACTCAGGGGGTCTGGAAACACCATATATTTT. It encodes CASRLRGSGNTIYF.

This chain uses TRBV18 with TRBJ2-5; TRBD2 aligns across 12 bases. V lost 5 bases, J lost 4 bases, and 5 bases stayed unmatched. Per germline, CDR1 KGHSH and CDR2 LQKENI. The CDR3 runs to 15 residues. CDR3 residues: CASSRLAGEGETQYF. The CDR3 DNA reads as TGTGCCAGCTCAAGACTAGCGGGAGAGGGAGAGACCCAGTACTTC.

The chain joins TRBV14 to TRBJ2-1; 10 nucleotides align to TRBD2. Germline CDR1 is SGHDN and CDR2 is FVKESK. This CDR3 region has 17 residues. V trimming: 2 bases; J trimming: 5 bases; junction bases outside the gene matches: 9. CDR3 coding DNA: TGTGCCAGCAGCCAACTACGCAGCGGGAGGGATGACAATGAGCAGTTCTTC. Amino acids: CASSQLRSGRDDNEQFF. Full variable domain (missing parts from reference TRBV14 and TRBJ2-1): EAGVTQFPSHSVIEKGQTVTLRCDPISGHDNLYWYRRVMGKEIKFLLHFVKESKQDESGMPNNRFLAERTGGTYSTLKVQPAELEDSGVYFCASSQLRSGRDDNEQFFGPGTRLTVL.

The chain uses TRBV6-5 and TRBJ2-7; a possible D gene is TRBD2 (5 bases). Trimming removed 2 bases at V and 7 bases at J, with 12 bases between. The germline CDR1 and CDR2 sequences are MNHEY and SVGAGI. The CDR3 is made up of 13 amino acids. The CDR3 is CASSYGLAGEQYF. CDR3 coding DNA: TGTGCCAGCAGTTACGGTCTAGCCGGGGAGCAGTACTTC.

The chain recombines TRBV9 with TRBJ2-7, with 8 bases aligning to TRBD2. Germline-derived CDR1 and CDR2 are SGDLS and YYNGEE. The CDR3 consists of 14 residues. V was pared by 2 bases and J by 3 bases, with 4 bases of the junction left unmatched. In nucleotides, the CDR3 is TGTGCCAGCAGCGTCGAAGCGGGGGACTACGAGCAGTACTTC. Its translation: CASSVEAGDYEQYF. Supplemented by reference TRBV9 and TRBJ2-7, the full variable domain reads DSGVTQTPKHLITATGQRVTLRCSPRSGDLSVYWYQQSLDQGLQFLIQYYNGEERAKGNILERFSAQQFPDLHSELNLSSLELGDSALYFCASSVEAGDYEQYFGPGTRLTVT.

In this sample, this clone turned up a few times. The gene calls are TRBV12-5 and TRBJ1-5; 9 bases fit TRBD1. The CDR3 loop spans 14 amino acids. J lost 5 bases, V lost 6 bases, and 5 bases had no gene match. CDR1 and CDR2 (germline): LGHNT, FRNRAP. The CDR3 is CASGLGQGDQPQHF. The DNA for the CDR3 is TGTGCTAGTGGGCTGGGACAGGGTGATCAGCCCCAGCATTTT.

The rearrangement links TRBV5-1 to TRBJ2-5; 7 bases align to TRBD1. V shed 4 bases and J 0 bases; nucleotides not matched to a gene: 9. This CDR3 comprises 16 residues. Germline V gene data show CDR1 as SGHRS and CDR2 as YFSETQ. The CDR3 region has the DNA TGCGCCAGCAGCCCTTACAGGGGCCTCGACCAAGAGACCCAGTACTTC. Translating it yields CASSPYRGLDQETQYF.

The rearrangement joins TRBV27 to TRBJ2-7; TRBD1 agrees at 7 bases. The CDR3 consists of 13 residues. Germline values: CDR1 MNHEY, CDR2 SMNVEV (reference sequence). J gave up 6 bases and V 5 bases, and 7 bases lay outside the gene matches. The CDR3 loop is CASSPTGVREQYF. The CDR3 coding sequence is TGTGCCAGCAGTCCAACAGGGGTGCGCGAGCAGTACTTC.

The table lists this clone with a count of one. This rearrangement joins TRBV29-1 to TRBJ2-1; TRBD1 matches 9 bases. The V gene end was trimmed by 4 bases and the J gene end by 6 bases; junction bases not matched to a gene: 7. From germline, CDR1 is SQVTM and CDR2 ANQGSEA. The CDR3 length is 14 residues. The CDR3: CSVGRDRDRNEQFF. The CDR3 DNA sequence: TGCAGCGTTGGACGGGACAGGGATCGCAATGAGCAGTTCTTC.

The rearrangement uses TRBV21-1 and TRBJ2-7; the table's D gene call, TRBD2, was not cross checked with the DNA. TRBV21-1 is a recognized pseudogene. The CDR3 loop spans 20 amino acids. This CDR3 is CASSNWDVTSVDPGPYEQYF. In DNA form, the CDR3 reads TGTGCCAGCAGCAATTGGGACGTGACTAGCGTAGACCCGGGGCCCTACGAGCAGTACTTC.

The chain joins TRBV5-1 to TRBJ1-6; no reliable D call. The CDR3 sequence is 13 residues long. The V gene's germline CDR1 is SGHRS and CDR2 YFSETQ. V gave up 5 bases and J gave up 13 bases, with 16 bases separating them. The CDR3 DNA sequence: TGCGCCAGCAGGTTGATGACGGGAGAGCCCCTCCACTTT. The encoded protein is CASRLMTGEPLHF.

About this clone itself: A read error may produce the germline difference seen at one junction end. The V gene is TRBV5-1, the J gene TRBJ2-3; 9 positions agree with TRBD2. The CDR3 runs to 15 residues. Germline V lookup: CDR1 SGHRS, CDR2 YFSETQ. The CDR3: CASSPSGTSRDTQYF. CDR3 in DNA: TGCGCCAGCAGCCCATCCGGGACTAGCAGAGATACGCAGTATTTT.

The gene calls are TRBV5-1 and TRBJ2-5; TRBD2 aligns across 10 bases. The last part of the DNA fits TRBJ2-7 better; the J call may be wrong. Germline assignment: CDR1 SGHRS and CDR2 YFSETQ. The length of the CDR3 is 13 residues. DNA for the CDR3: TGCGCCACCCGGCTAGCGGGAGATTACGAGCAGTACTTC. Encoded protein: CATRLAGDYEQYF.

The rearrangement joins TRBV27 to TRBJ2-1; 12 nucleotides line up with TRBD2. The CDR3 has 16 amino acids. Germline-derived CDR1 and CDR2 are MNHEY and SMNVEV (reference sequence). CDR3 nucleotides: TGTGTCACCCTAGCGGGAGGGAGGAGCTCCTACAATGAGCAGTTCTTC. Translating it yields CVTLAGGRSSYNEQFF.

The rearrangement uses TRBV11-3 and TRBJ2-7; TRBD2 aligns across 13 bases. Germline V gene lookup returns CDR1 SGHNT and CDR2 YENEEA. This CDR3 contains 15 residues. The ends lost 4 bases at V and 5 bases at J; junction bases unmatched: 5. The CDR3: CASSSGTSGNHEQYF. The CDR3 region has the DNA TGTGCCAGCAGCTCAGGGACTAGCGGGAACCACGAGCAGTACTTC.

This rearrangement joins TRBV27 to TRBJ1-2; 10 bases are a match to TRBD1. V lost 6 bases to trimming and J lost 5 bases; unmatched junction nucleotides: 9. The CDR3 loop spans 15 amino acids. CDR1 MNHEY and CDR2 SMNVEV come from the germline V gene (reference sequence). The CDR3 coding sequence is TGTGCCAGCAGCTACCGCCGGGACAGGGGTTATGGCTACACCTTC. This encodes CASSYRRDRGYGYTF.

This chain joins TRBV7-2 and TRBJ2-1; D is ambiguous. Germline CDR1 and CDR2: SGHTA and FQGNSA. The CDR3 is made up of 11 amino acids. V was shortened by 3 bases and J by 8 bases, with 5 bases between the two germline ends. In DNA, the CDR3 is TGTGCCAGCAGCTTGAGCGATGAGCAGTTCTTC. It translates to CASSLSDEQFF.

This clone was detected only a few times. As DNA, the CDR3 is TGTGCCAGCAGCTTGGACAGGGATCGAACTCCCTCCTACGAGCAGTACTTC. This sequence encodes CASSLDRDRTPSYEQYF. This rearrangement joins TRBV7-8 to TRBJ2-7; the match to TRBD1 covers 8 bases. The CDR3 is made up of 17 amino acids. The V gene's germline CDR1 is SGHVS and CDR2 FQNEAQ. The ends lost 3 bases at V and 0 bases at J; junction bases unmatched: 10.

The chain carries TRBV27 and TRBJ1-1; D not certain. V shed 7 bases and J shed 8 bases, with 17 bases lying between them. The CDR3 covers 13 residues. Looked up from germline, CDR1 is MNHEY and CDR2 is SMNVEV (reference sequence). The CDR3 protein is CASTLRWGEEAFF. The CDR3 region has the DNA TGTGCCAGCACCCTTAGGTGGGGAGAAGAAGCTTTCTTT.

The chain carries TRBV7-9 and TRBJ1-2, with 9 positions matching TRBD1. The CDR3 is 15 residues long. V dropped 5 bases and J dropped 8; count of bases not matched to a gene: 12. Germline V lookup: CDR1 SEHNR, CDR2 FQNEAQ (reference sequence). CDR3 protein: CASSRPGTGLGGYTF. CDR3 coding DNA: TGTGCCAGCAGCCGTCCCGGGACAGGGCTCGGGGGCTACACCTTC.

This rearrangement joins TRBV25-1 to TRBJ2-1, with 7 bases aligning to TRBD2. Germline V CDR1 and CDR2: MGHDK, SYGVNS. The CDR3 sequence is 15 residues long. V was clipped by 4 bases and J by 6 bases; unmatched bases: 9. In DNA, the CDR3 is TGTGCCAGCAGTGCCTACCGGGGAGGGTCCAATGAGCAGTTCTTC. Translating gives CASSAYRGGSNEQFF.

Only a few counts were recorded for this clone. This chain connects TRBV6-1 to TRBJ2-3; TRBD2 matches at 8 bases. This CDR3 is built from 13 residues. The junction had 2 bases not matched to a gene; V was cut back by 8 bases and J by 1 base. Germline assignment: CDR1 MNHNS and CDR2 SASEGT. This CDR3 reads CASRLARTDTQYF. The CDR3 region has the DNA TGTGCCAGCCGACTAGCGCGCACAGATACGCAGTATTTT.

This clone showed up just a few times. The chain is built from TRBV6-5 and TRBJ1-4; 7 bases are shared with TRBD1. Germline V CDR1 and CDR2: MNHEY, SVGAGI. The CDR3 is made up of 13 amino acids. V shed 3 bases and J 8 bases; nucleotides not matched to a gene: 3. Written as DNA, the CDR3 is TGTGCCAGCAGTTATCGGGGACAGGAAAAACTGTTTTTT. Protein product: CASSYRGQEKLFF.